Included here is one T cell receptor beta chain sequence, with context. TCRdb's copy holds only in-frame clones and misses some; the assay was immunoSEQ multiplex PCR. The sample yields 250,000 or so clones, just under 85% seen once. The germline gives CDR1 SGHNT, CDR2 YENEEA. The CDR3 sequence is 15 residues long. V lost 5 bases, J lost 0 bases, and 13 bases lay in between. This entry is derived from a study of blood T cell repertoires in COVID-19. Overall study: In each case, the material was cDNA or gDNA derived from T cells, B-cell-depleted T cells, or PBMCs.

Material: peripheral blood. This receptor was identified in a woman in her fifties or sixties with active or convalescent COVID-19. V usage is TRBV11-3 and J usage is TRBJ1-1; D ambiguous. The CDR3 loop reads CASSGPGVMNTEAFF. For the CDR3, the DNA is TGTGCCAGCAGCGGACCGGGAGTCATGAACACTGAAGCTTTCTTT.